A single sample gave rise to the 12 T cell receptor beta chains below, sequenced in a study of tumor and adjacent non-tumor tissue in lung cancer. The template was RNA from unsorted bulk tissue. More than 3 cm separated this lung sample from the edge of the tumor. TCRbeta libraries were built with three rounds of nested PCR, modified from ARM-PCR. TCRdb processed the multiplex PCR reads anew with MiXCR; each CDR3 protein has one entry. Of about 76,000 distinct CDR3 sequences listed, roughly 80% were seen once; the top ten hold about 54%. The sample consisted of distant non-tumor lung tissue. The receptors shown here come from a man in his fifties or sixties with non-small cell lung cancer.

The CDR3 protein is CAIKSPGTGANVLTF. The DNA for the CDR3 is TGTGCCATCAAGTCCCCGGGAACTGGGGCCAACGTCCTGACTTTC. V gene TRBV12-3 or TRBV12-4 combines with J gene TRBJ2-6; D perhaps matches TRBD2 (5 bases). The CDR3 loop spans 15 amino acids. Between the trimmed V and J ends, which lost 10 bases and 2 bases, there was a span of 15 bases.

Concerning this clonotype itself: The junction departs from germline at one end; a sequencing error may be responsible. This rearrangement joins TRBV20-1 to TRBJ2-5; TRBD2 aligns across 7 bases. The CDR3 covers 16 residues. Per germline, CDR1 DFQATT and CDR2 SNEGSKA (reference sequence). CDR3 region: CSAIGEGSGQQETLYF. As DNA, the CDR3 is TGCAGTGCTATAGGGGAGGGTAGCGGGCAGCAAGAGACCCTGTACTTC.

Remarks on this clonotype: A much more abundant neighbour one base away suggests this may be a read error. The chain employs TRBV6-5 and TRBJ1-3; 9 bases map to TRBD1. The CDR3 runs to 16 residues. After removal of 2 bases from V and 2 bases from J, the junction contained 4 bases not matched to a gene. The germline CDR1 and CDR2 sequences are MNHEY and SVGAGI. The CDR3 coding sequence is TGTGCCAGCAGTTACAAAGGACAGGGGACTGGAAACACCATATATTTT. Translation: CASSYKGQGTGNTIYF.

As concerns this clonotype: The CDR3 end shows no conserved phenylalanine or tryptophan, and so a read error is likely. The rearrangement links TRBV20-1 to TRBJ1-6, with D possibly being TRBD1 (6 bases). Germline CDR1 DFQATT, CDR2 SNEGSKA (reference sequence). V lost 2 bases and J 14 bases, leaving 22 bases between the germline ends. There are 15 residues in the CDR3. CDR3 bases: TGCAGTGCTAGAACCAAGGGGGTAAAAGTGACATCCCTCCACCTT. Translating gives CSARTKGVKVTSLHL.

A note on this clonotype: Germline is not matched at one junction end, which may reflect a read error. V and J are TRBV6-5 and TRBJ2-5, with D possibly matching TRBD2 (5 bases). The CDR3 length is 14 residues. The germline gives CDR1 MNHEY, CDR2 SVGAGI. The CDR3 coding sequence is TGTGCAAGCAGTTACTCGGGAAGTGTAGGGACCCAGTACTTC. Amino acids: CASSYSGSVGTQYF.

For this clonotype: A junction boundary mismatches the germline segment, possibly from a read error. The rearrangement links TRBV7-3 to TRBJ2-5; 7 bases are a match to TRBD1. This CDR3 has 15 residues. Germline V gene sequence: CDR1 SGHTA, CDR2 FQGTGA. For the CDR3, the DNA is TGTGCCAGCAGCTTTCGACAGGGTGGTGCGGAGACCCATTACTTC. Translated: CASSFRQGGAETHYF. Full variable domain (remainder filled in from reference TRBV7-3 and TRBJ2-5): GAGVSQTPSNKVTEKGKYVELRCDPISGHTALYWYRQSLGQGPEFLIYFQGTGAADDSGLPNDRFFAVRPEGSVSTLKIQRTERGDSAVYLCASSFRQGGAETHYFGPGTRLLVL.

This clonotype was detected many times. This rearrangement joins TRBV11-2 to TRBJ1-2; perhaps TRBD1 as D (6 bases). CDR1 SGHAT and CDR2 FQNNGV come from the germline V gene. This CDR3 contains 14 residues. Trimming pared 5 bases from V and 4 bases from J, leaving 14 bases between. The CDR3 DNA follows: TGTGCCAGCAGCCCAATCGGGGGGCCCTATGGCTACACCTTC. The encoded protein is CASSPIGGPYGYTF. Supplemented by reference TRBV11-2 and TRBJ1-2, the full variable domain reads EAGVAQSPRYKIIEKRQSVAFWCNPISGHATLYWYQQILGQGPKLLIQFQNNGVVDDSQLPKDRFSAERLKGVDSTLKIQPAKLEDSAVYLCASSPIGGPYGYTFGSGTRLTVV.

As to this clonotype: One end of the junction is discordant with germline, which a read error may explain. CDR3 protein: CTTSEGSSNQPQHF. Here the CDR3 DNA reads TGTACCACCAGTGAAGGTTCTAGTAATCAGCCCCAGCATTTT. The chain recombines TRBV24-1 with TRBJ1-5, with D unresolved. Germline-derived CDR1 and CDR2 are KGHDR and SFDVKD. This CDR3 region has 14 residues.

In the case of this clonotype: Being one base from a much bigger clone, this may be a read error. CDR3 amino acids: CASSQDAGHRDYTF. The CDR3 DNA follows: TGCGCCAGCAGCCAAGATGCGGGACACCGTGACTACACCTTC. The chain employs TRBV4-1 and TRBJ1-2; maybe TRBD1 (6 bases). Trimming stripped 0 bases from V and 10 bases from J, with 15 bases between. Germline V lookup: CDR1 MGHRA, CDR2 YSYEKL. This CDR3 comprises 14 residues.

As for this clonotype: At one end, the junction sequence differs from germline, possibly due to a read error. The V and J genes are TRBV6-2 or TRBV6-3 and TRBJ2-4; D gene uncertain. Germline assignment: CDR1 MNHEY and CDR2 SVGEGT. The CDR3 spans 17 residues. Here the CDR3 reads CASSYSIAGGTLNIHYF. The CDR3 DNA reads TGTGCCAGCAGTTACTCGATTGCAGGTGGTACGTTAAACATTCACTACTTC.

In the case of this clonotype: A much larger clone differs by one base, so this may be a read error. The CDR3 loop reads CASSQVDTGGGVTQYF. DNA for the CDR3: TGTGCCAGCAGCCAAGTGGATACGGGGGGGGGAGTTACGCAGTATTTT. V gene TRBV4-2 combines with J gene TRBJ2-3; the match to TRBD2 covers 8 bases. The CDR3 sequence is 16 residues long. Germline V lookup: CDR1 LGHNA, CDR2 YNFKEQ. V was pared by 1 base and J by 8 bases, with 11 bases of the junction left unmatched.

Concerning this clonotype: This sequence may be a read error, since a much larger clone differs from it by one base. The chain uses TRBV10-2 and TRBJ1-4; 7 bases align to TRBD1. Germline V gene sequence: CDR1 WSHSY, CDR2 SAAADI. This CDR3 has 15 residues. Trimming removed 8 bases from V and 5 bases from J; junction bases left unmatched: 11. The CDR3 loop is CASGVAGGLNEKLFF. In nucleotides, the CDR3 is TGCGCCAGCGGTGTAGCAGGGGGACTAAATGAAAAACTGTTTTTT.